The 5 T cell receptor beta chains below were found in one sample sequenced in a study of cytomegalovirus exposure and HLA in healthy donors. Primers: 60 Vbeta forward and 13 Jbeta reverse. The table came from immunoSEQ multiplex PCR; TCRdb's copy has only in-frame clones and leaves some out. This specimen shows 50,000 or so clones; the ten leading clones hold over 2%. The specimen sequenced was PBMCs. These receptors were taken from a woman in her late teens or twenties in good health and CMV-seronegative.

The chain carries TRBV7-2 and TRBJ1-2; TRBD1 agrees at 10 bases. The CDR3 has 14 amino acids. Losses at the gene ends were 4 bases for V and 4 bases for J; bases not matched to a gene: 3. Germline V gene sequence: CDR1 SGHTA, CDR2 FQGNSA. This CDR3 is CASSWDRGSYGYTF. CDR3 in DNA: TGTGCCAGCAGCTGGGACAGGGGAAGCTATGGCTACACCTTC.

The rearrangement joins TRBV5-1 to TRBJ2-1; 8 nucleotides match TRBD1. The CDR3 is 15 residues long. Germline V lookup: CDR1 SGHRS, CDR2 YFSETQ. J lost 1 base, V lost 0 bases, and 0 bases had no gene match. The CDR3 sequence is CASSLDRGSYNEQFF. CDR3 nucleotides: TGCGCCAGCAGCTTGGACAGGGGGTCCTACAATGAGCAGTTCTTC.

This chain joins TRBV5-1 and TRBJ2-7, with 7 bases identical to TRBD1. The J segment lost 3 bases and the V segment lost 4 bases, leaving 19 bases of the junction unmatched. The CDR3 is made up of 18 amino acids. The V gene's germline CDR1 is SGHRS and CDR2 YFSETQ. The CDR3 region is CASSPAISPGQQYYEQYF. The CDR3, as DNA: TGCGCCAGCAGCCCGGCTATCTCACCGGGACAGCAATACTACGAGCAGTACTTC. The entire variable domain, with the rest obtained from reference TRBV5-1 and TRBJ2-7, is as follows: KAGVTQTPRYLIKTRGQQVTLSCSPISGHRSVSWYQQTPGQGLQFLFEYFSETQRNKGNFPGRFSGRQFSNSRSEMNVSTLELGDSALYLCASSPAISPGQQYYEQYFGPGTRLTVT.

The chain is built from TRBV30 and TRBJ2-4; tentative D call: TRBD2 (6 bases). The CDR3 loop spans 14 amino acids. In germline, CDR1 is GTSNPN, CDR2 SVGIG (reference sequence). V lost 3 bases, J lost 9 bases, and 18 bases lay in between. CDR3 DNA: TGTGCCTGGAGGAGGGGAGCGGGCACGGGCATTCAGTACTTC. As protein: CAWRRGAGTGIQYF.

CDR3 residues: CASSEQGRTEAFF. For the CDR3, the DNA is TGTGCCAGCAGCGAACAGGGACGGACTGAAGCTTTCTTT. The chain has TRBV9 and TRBJ1-1; TRBD1 might be the D (6 bases). Germline V gene data show CDR1 as SGDLS and CDR2 as YYNGEE. With 3 bases removed from V and 5 bases from J, the gap between germline ends came to 11 bases. This CDR3 spans 13 amino acids.